This TCR beta chain was sequenced during a study of blood T cell repertoires in COVID-19. Turning to the study itself: The origin of the acute and convalescent COVID-19 samples was the United States, Italy and Spain.

This clone was seen a single time. Germline CDR1 and CDR2: SEHNR and FQNEAQ (reference sequence). This CDR3 comprises 14 residues. J gave up 3 bases and V 6 bases, and 7 bases lay outside the gene matches. Per the authors' pipeline: Amplification of reference gene primers was used by the study to estimate nucleated cell counts. Assay used: immunoSEQ multiplex PCR; TCRdb lists only in-frame clones, some missing. Clone size and the V and J calls come from that table; the DNA yielded D and trimming. Among fewer than 250,000 clones listed, over 80% were seen once. Source material: peripheral blood. The rearrangement uses TRBV7-9 and TRBJ2-7; 8 positions match TRBD1. This clonotype was obtained from a woman aged 60-75 years with active or convalescent COVID-19. The CDR3: CASSPPDRGYEQYF. CDR3 DNA: TGTGCCAGCAGTCCCCCAGACAGGGGCTACGAGCAGTACTTC. The whole variable domain, filled in from reference TRBV7-9 and TRBJ2-7, reads DTGVSQNPRHKITKRGQNVTFRCDPISEHNRLYWYRQTLGQGPEFLTYFQNEAQLEKSRLLSDRFSAERPKGSFSTLEIQRTEQGDSAMYLCASSPPDRGYEQYFGPGTRLTVT.